A selection of T cell receptor beta chains follows, all from one sample in a study of T cell repertoires and leukemia-associated antigens. These receptors have no identified antigens. Each CDR3 protein gets one entry after TCRdb re-called the 5' RACE reads with MiXCR. The sample shows roughly 15,000 distinct CDR3 sequences, 39% of them seen only once. Sequencing used CD3+ T cells sorted from blood and cultured. The source of these receptors is a female donor in good health. The CDR3 runs from the conserved cysteine through the conserved F or W. A D gene is named only where the DNA matches it firmly. Expanded clones are given a class, and other clones once, few, many or no size at all.

d_call: TRBD1; v_call: TRBV18; clone_size: .; j_call: TRBJ2-7; cdr3_aa: CASSPRQGAYYEQYF; cdr3_nt: TGTGCCAGCTCACCACGCCAGGGGGCGTATTACGAGCAGTACTTC
d_call: TRBD1; v_call: TRBV4-1; clone_size: medium-sized; j_call: TRBJ2-7; cdr3_aa: CASSRGLGTGGYEQYF; cdr3_nt: TGCGCCAGCAGCCGAGGGCTTGGGACAGGGGGCTACGAGCAGTACTTC
d_call: .; v_call: TRBV11-2; clone_size: many; j_call: TRBJ2-7; cdr3_aa: CASSLKGTGLLGRDHEQYF; cdr3_nt: TGTGCCAGCAGCTTAAAAGGGACAGGGCTTCTCGGGAGGGACCACGAGCAGTACTTC
d_call: .; v_call: TRBV25-1; clone_size: .; j_call: TRBJ1-3; cdr3_aa: CASSEYASGASDGNTIYF; cdr3_nt: TGCGCCAGCAGTGAATATGCGTCGGGGGCTTCAGACGGAAACACCATATATTTT
d_call: .; v_call: TRBV7-9; clone_size: few; j_call: TRBJ2-1; cdr3_aa: CASSLDPRTNGKSSRAYNEQFF; cdr3_nt: TGTGCCAGCAGCTTAGACCCTAGGACTAACGGGAAATCCTCGAGGGCCTACAATGAGCAGTTCTTC
d_call: .; v_call: TRBV7-9; clone_size: many; j_call: TRBJ2-1; cdr3_aa: CASSPHPREKGNEQFF; cdr3_nt: TGTGCCAGCAGTCCCCACCCGCGGGAAAAAGGGAATGAGCAGTTCTTC
d_call: .; v_call: TRBV12-3/TRBV12-4; clone_size: .; j_call: TRBJ1-1; cdr3_aa: CASSSGLRTGAFF; cdr3_nt: TGTGCCAGCAGCTCAGGTTTGAGGACTGGAGCTTTCTTT
d_call: .; v_call: TRBV5-1; clone_size: medium-sized; j_call: TRBJ2-3; cdr3_aa: CASSPGVAESTDTQYF; cdr3_nt: TGCGCCAGCAGCCCCGGGGTAGCGGAATCCACAGATACGCAGTATTTT
d_call: TRBD2; v_call: TRBV7-8; clone_size: .; j_call: TRBJ2-7; cdr3_aa: CASSLEGLAGPYEQYF; cdr3_nt: TGTGCCAGCAGCTTAGAGGGACTAGCGGGACCCTACGAGCAGTACTTC
d_call: .; v_call: TRBV7-8; clone_size: many; j_call: TRBJ2-3; cdr3_aa: CASSLGVGRRDTQYF; cdr3_nt: TGTGCCAGCAGCTTAGGGGTCGGGCGGAGAGATACGCAGTATTTT
d_call: .; v_call: TRBV9; clone_size: medium-sized; j_call: TRBJ2-1; cdr3_aa: CASSPTPGQQSQFF; cdr3_nt: TGTGCCAGCAGCCCCACCCCCGGACAGCAGTCCCAGTTCTTC
d_call: TRBD2; v_call: TRBV20-1; clone_size: medium-sized; j_call: TRBJ2-7; cdr3_aa: CSASSGINPEQYF; cdr3_nt: TGCAGTGCCTCTAGCGGGATAAACCCCGAGCAGTACTTC
d_call: TRBD1; v_call: TRBV19; clone_size: few; j_call: TRBJ1-2; cdr3_aa: CASSAGTGSYGYTF; cdr3_nt: TGTGCCAGTAGCGCCGGGACAGGTTCCTATGGCTACACCTTC
d_call: .; v_call: TRBV5-5; clone_size: many; j_call: TRBJ2-7; cdr3_aa: CASSLSDEQYF; cdr3_nt: TGTGCCAGCAGCCTTAGTGACGAGCAGTACTTC
d_call: .; v_call: TRBV12-3/TRBV12-4; clone_size: .; j_call: TRBJ1-5; cdr3_aa: CASSSTDPEYSNQPQHF; cdr3_nt: TGTGCCAGCAGTTCGACGGACCCAGAGTATAGCAATCAGCCCCAGCATTTT
d_call: .; v_call: TRBV29-1; clone_size: .; j_call: TRBJ2-5; cdr3_aa: CSPWGGDRNQETQYF; cdr3_nt: TGCAGTCCATGGGGTGGAGACCGAAACCAAGAGACCCAGTACTTC
d_call: TRBD1; v_call: TRBV29-1; clone_size: medium-sized; j_call: TRBJ2-2; cdr3_aa: CSVERQGGGELFF; cdr3_nt: TGCAGCGTTGAAAGACAGGGTGGCGGGGAGCTGTTTTTT
d_call: .; v_call: TRBV29-1; clone_size: medium-sized; j_call: TRBJ2-7; cdr3_aa: CSVLGTAYEQYF; cdr3_nt: TGCAGCGTTCTCGGGACGGCCTACGAGCAGTACTTC
d_call: TRBD2; v_call: TRBV7-2; clone_size: few; j_call: TRBJ2-7; cdr3_aa: CASSHSAGGWYEQYF; cdr3_nt: TGTGCCAGCAGCCATTCGGCGGGAGGGTGGTACGAGCAGTACTTC
d_call: TRBD1; v_call: TRBV7-7; clone_size: .; j_call: TRBJ2-2; cdr3_aa: CASRATGTDTGELFF; cdr3_nt: TGTGCTAGCAGAGCGACCGGGACAGACACCGGGGAGCTGTTTTTT
d_call: TRBD2; v_call: TRBV4-1; clone_size: medium-sized; j_call: TRBJ2-5; cdr3_aa: CASSQETSGVVTQYF; cdr3_nt: TGCGCCAGCAGCCAAGAGACTAGCGGGGTGGTGACCCAGTACTTC
d_call: .; v_call: TRBV20-1; clone_size: medium-sized; j_call: TRBJ2-1; cdr3_aa: CSASRGSYNEQFF; cdr3_nt: TGCAGTGCTAGCAGGGGCTCCTACAATGAGCAGTTCTTC
d_call: .; v_call: TRBV10-2; clone_size: few; j_call: TRBJ2-5; cdr3_aa: CATLKPGVETQYF; cdr3_nt: TGCGCCACCCTCAAACCAGGCGTGGAGACCCAGTACTTC
d_call: TRBD1; v_call: TRBV7-9; clone_size: medium-sized; j_call: TRBJ2-7; cdr3_aa: CASSLRQGYYEQYF; cdr3_nt: TGTGCCAGCAGCTTGAGACAGGGGTATTACGAGCAGTACTTC
d_call: .; v_call: TRBV15; clone_size: .; j_call: TRBJ2-6; cdr3_aa: CATSSRGEPASVLTF; cdr3_nt: TGTGCCACTAGCAGCCGCGGAGAGCCGGCCAGCGTCCTGACTTTC
d_call: .; v_call: TRBV7-9; clone_size: many; j_call: TRBJ1-5; cdr3_aa: CASSLGDWQPQHF; cdr3_nt: TGTGCCAGCAGCTTGGGGGATTGGCAGCCCCAGCATTTT
d_call: TRBD1; v_call: TRBV5-1; clone_size: .; j_call: TRBJ2-6; cdr3_aa: CVSNLGQVSGVNVLTF; cdr3_nt: TGCGTCAGCAACTTAGGACAGGTCTCTGGGGTCAACGTCCTGACTTTC